A selection of T cell receptor beta chains follows, all from one sample in a study of blood T cell repertoires in COVID-19. Repertoires were generated with immunoSEQ multiplex PCR, while TCRdb's copy carries only in-frame clones and drops some. The sample carries 250,000 to 350,000 clones, around 83% recorded once. The sequenced sample consisted of peripheral blood. Receptors were obtained from a woman between 50 and 59 years old with acute or convalescent COVID-19. CDR3s include the opening cysteine and the closing phenylalanine or tryptophan. Fields, in order: CDR3 protein, D gene, V gene, clone size. The D gene is left open where the match is weak. The listing skips clone size in some rows; elsewhere it reads once, few, many or a size class.

cdr3_aa: CASRARTTNEKLFF; d_call: NA; v_call: TRBV2; clone_size: NA
cdr3_aa: CASSIPGETQYF; d_call: NA; v_call: TRBV19; clone_size: once
cdr3_aa: CAISEGTAGQGNIQYF; d_call: NA; v_call: TRBV10-3; clone_size: NA
cdr3_aa: CASSEGQGPPSYEQYF; d_call: TRBD1; v_call: TRBV5-1; clone_size: many
cdr3_aa: CASSLATADNEQFF; d_call: NA; v_call: TRBV5-1; clone_size: NA
cdr3_aa: CASSFSGANLEQFF; d_call: TRBD2; v_call: TRBV5-4; clone_size: few
cdr3_aa: CASTLNRVGEAFF; d_call: NA; v_call: TRBV12-3/TRBV12-4; clone_size: NA
cdr3_aa: CASSSGNTGELFF; d_call: NA; v_call: TRBV14; clone_size: NA
cdr3_aa: CASSYREVMNTEAFF; d_call: NA; v_call: TRBV5-6; clone_size: NA
cdr3_aa: CASRMGASQYNEQFF; d_call: NA; v_call: TRBV9; clone_size: few
cdr3_aa: CASSQDGSPMWQFF; d_call: NA; v_call: TRBV3-1/TRBV3-2; clone_size: NA
cdr3_aa: CASSSTEVWELFF; d_call: NA; v_call: TRBV7-9; clone_size: NA
cdr3_aa: CASSTGRYRGADTEAFF; d_call: TRBD1; v_call: TRBV19; clone_size: once
cdr3_aa: CSVVVQGEGYTF; d_call: NA; v_call: TRBV29-1; clone_size: once
cdr3_aa: CASSLGAGTGLSGGYTF; d_call: TRBD1; v_call: TRBV5-4; clone_size: NA
cdr3_aa: CASSPGQGAFTSYGYTF; d_call: TRBD1; v_call: TRBV5-4; clone_size: NA
cdr3_aa: CASSDRTTDYGYTF; d_call: NA; v_call: TRBV25-1; clone_size: NA
cdr3_aa: CASGLGQITDTQYF; d_call: TRBD1; v_call: TRBV12-5; clone_size: NA
cdr3_aa: CASITGTGDSPLHF; d_call: TRBD1; v_call: TRBV2; clone_size: NA
cdr3_aa: CASSFFTSSGNTIYF; d_call: NA; v_call: TRBV3-1/TRBV3-2; clone_size: NA
cdr3_aa: CASSESVSGNTIYF; d_call: NA; v_call: TRBV5-1; clone_size: NA
cdr3_aa: CASSQEKGGGDQPQHF; d_call: NA; v_call: TRBV3-1/TRBV3-2; clone_size: NA
cdr3_aa: CASSPKGNRGSGYTF; d_call: NA; v_call: TRBV7-9; clone_size: NA
cdr3_aa: CASSVLSGVDTQYF; d_call: NA; v_call: TRBV25-1; clone_size: NA
cdr3_aa: CASSHLGQGNTIYF; d_call: NA; v_call: TRBV14; clone_size: few
cdr3_aa: CASSMGRAPLHF; d_call: NA; v_call: TRBV19; clone_size: NA
cdr3_aa: CASSPLGGDYGYTF; d_call: NA; v_call: TRBV11-2; clone_size: NA
cdr3_aa: CATSPQGAGERPGELFF; d_call: TRBD2; v_call: TRBV24-1; clone_size: NA
cdr3_aa: CSAWTGAEAFF; d_call: TRBD1; v_call: TRBV20-1; clone_size: NA
cdr3_aa: CASSLTDRLLGGYTF; d_call: NA; v_call: TRBV7-3; clone_size: NA
cdr3_aa: CASSYRNTGELFF; d_call: NA; v_call: TRBV7-2; clone_size: NA
cdr3_aa: CASDPSGTDAEAFF; d_call: TRBD1; v_call: TRBV19; clone_size: NA
cdr3_aa: CASSLGTGGSLVQYF; d_call: TRBD1; v_call: TRBV5-1; clone_size: NA
cdr3_aa: CASSYIYLTSTGGQGYGYTF; d_call: TRBD1; v_call: TRBV6-6; clone_size: NA
cdr3_aa: CASRDRLAYGYTF; d_call: NA; v_call: TRBV27; clone_size: NA
cdr3_aa: CASSPGLAGAGETQYF; d_call: TRBD2; v_call: TRBV5-1; clone_size: NA
cdr3_aa: CAWSVLKGGGYTF; d_call: NA; v_call: TRBV30; clone_size: NA
cdr3_aa: CATTHAGTDTQYF; d_call: NA; v_call: TRBV24-1; clone_size: NA
cdr3_aa: CALQWEYLAKNIQYF; d_call: NA; v_call: TRBV21-1; clone_size: NA
cdr3_aa: CASSAGQGNIYGYTF; d_call: TRBD1; v_call: TRBV9; clone_size: NA
cdr3_aa: CASSTGVLTNYGYTF; d_call: NA; v_call: TRBV11-2; clone_size: NA
cdr3_aa: CASRVRDRGQPQHF; d_call: TRBD1; v_call: TRBV27; clone_size: NA
cdr3_aa: CASREDRYGYTF; d_call: NA; v_call: TRBV2; clone_size: NA
cdr3_aa: CASSYRGGNSPLHF; d_call: NA; v_call: TRBV6-6; clone_size: NA
cdr3_aa: CATQGAGETGELFF; d_call: NA; v_call: TRBV3-1/TRBV3-2; clone_size: NA
cdr3_aa: CASSYVAGGSNEQYF; d_call: TRBD2; v_call: TRBV5-5; clone_size: few
cdr3_aa: CASTRGNQPQHF; d_call: NA; v_call: TRBV19; clone_size: NA
cdr3_aa: CASSLSPNTGELFF; d_call: NA; v_call: TRBV27; clone_size: NA
cdr3_aa: CASRETGTGDGYTF; d_call: TRBD1; v_call: TRBV2; clone_size: NA
cdr3_aa: CASRERGASWEQYF; d_call: NA; v_call: TRBV6-1; clone_size: NA
cdr3_aa: CASSPSSGGAEEQFF; d_call: TRBD2; v_call: TRBV4-2; clone_size: NA
cdr3_aa: CASSQAVTSTDTQYF; d_call: NA; v_call: TRBV14; clone_size: once
cdr3_aa: CASSQLAGGSTDTQYF; d_call: TRBD2; v_call: TRBV14; clone_size: NA
cdr3_aa: CASSPGLGETQYF; d_call: TRBD2; v_call: TRBV7-2; clone_size: once
cdr3_aa: CASSFGGTGSEKLFF; d_call: TRBD1; v_call: TRBV11-2; clone_size: NA
cdr3_aa: CASSSPVRLEAFF; d_call: NA; v_call: TRBV7-9; clone_size: NA
cdr3_aa: CASSLVGGYGYTF; d_call: NA; v_call: TRBV11-2; clone_size: NA
cdr3_aa: CASSTSGGPPTDTQYF; d_call: NA; v_call: TRBV9; clone_size: NA
cdr3_aa: CASSLRPGTGVDGYTF; d_call: TRBD1; v_call: TRBV7-2; clone_size: NA